This T cell receptor (beta chain) was observed in a study of regulatory T cells in long-lasting Graves disease. This clonotype was detected a few times. Combining iRepertoire HTBI primers with Arm-PCR of CDR3 regions, the authors built TCR beta libraries. TCRdb reprocessed the multiplex PCR reads with MiXCR, giving one entry per CDR3 protein. Here the sample spans 600,000 to 800,000 distinct CDR3 sequences, approximately 31% being singletons. Looked up from germline, CDR1 is MDHEN and CDR2 is SYDVKM. The CDR3 extends over 15 amino acids. Trimming pared 4 bases from V and 4 bases from J, leaving 16 bases between. Time point indicated: persistent/refractory GD, antithyroid drugs over 5 years with positive TRAb. PBMC RNA served as the TCR library source.

The chain has TRBV28 and TRBJ1-1; weak D call: TRBD1 (5 bases). This TCR came from a female donor with Graves disease. The sequenced sample was peripheral blood mononuclear cells (PBMCs), obtained when the disease was refractory, from a patient treated with antithyroid drugs. CDR3 sequence: CASSWGGGGGTEAFF. CDR3 bases: TGTGCCAGCAGTTGGGGTGGGGGGGGTGGCACTGAAGCTTTCTTT.